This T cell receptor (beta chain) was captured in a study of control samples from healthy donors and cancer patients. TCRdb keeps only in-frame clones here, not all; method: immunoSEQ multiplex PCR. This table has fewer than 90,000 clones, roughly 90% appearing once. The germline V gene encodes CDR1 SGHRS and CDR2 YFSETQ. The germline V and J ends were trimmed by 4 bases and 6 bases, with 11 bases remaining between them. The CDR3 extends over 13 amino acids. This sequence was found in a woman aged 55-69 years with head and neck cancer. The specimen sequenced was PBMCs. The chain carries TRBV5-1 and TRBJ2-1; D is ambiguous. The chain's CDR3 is CASSHFMANEQFF. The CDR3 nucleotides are TGCGCCAGCAGCCATTTTATGGCCAATGAGCAGTTCTTC.